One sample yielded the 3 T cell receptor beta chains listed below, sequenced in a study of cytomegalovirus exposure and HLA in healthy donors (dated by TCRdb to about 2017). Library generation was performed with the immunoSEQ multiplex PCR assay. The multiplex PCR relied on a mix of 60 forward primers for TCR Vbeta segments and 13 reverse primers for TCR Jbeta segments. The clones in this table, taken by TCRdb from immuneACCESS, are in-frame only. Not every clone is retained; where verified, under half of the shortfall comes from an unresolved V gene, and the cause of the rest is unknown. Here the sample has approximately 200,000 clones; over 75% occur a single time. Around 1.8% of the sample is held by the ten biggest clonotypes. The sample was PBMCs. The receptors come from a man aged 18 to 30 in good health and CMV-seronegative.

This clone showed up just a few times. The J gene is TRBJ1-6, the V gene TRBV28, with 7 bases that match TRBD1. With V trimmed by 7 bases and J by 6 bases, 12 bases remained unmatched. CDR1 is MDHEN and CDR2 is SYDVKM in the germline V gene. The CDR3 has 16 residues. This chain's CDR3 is CASTIPGQLFNSPLHF. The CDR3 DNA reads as TGTGCCAGCACTATACCGGGACAGTTATTTAATTCACCCCTCCACTTT.

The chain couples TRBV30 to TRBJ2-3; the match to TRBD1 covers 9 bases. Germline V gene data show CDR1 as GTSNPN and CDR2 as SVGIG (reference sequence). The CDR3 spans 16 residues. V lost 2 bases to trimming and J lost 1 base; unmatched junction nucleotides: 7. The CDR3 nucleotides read TGTGCCTGGAGTTCACTTTGGACAGGGGGCACAGATACGCAGTATTTT. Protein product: CAWSSLWTGGTDTQYF.

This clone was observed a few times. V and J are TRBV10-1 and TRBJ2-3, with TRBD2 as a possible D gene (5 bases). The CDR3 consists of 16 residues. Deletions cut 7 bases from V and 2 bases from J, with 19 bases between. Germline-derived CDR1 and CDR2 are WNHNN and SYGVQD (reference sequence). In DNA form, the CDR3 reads TGCGCCAGCATACTAAGGGAGAATCCGTCCACAGATACGCAGTATTTT. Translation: CASILRENPSTDTQYF.